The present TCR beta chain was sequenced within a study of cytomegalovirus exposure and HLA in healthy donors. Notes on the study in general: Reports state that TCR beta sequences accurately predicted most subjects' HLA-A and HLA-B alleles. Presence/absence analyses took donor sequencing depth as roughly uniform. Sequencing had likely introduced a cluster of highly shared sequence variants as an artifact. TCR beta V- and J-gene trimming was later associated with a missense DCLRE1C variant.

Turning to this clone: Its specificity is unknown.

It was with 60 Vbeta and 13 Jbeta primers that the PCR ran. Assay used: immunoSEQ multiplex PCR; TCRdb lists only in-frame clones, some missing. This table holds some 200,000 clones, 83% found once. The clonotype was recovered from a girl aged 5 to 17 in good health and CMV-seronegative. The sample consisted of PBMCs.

Here the CDR3 DNA reads TGTGCCAGCAGCCAAGATTGGGGGCGAATCACAGATACGCAGTATTTT. Amino acids: CASSQDWGRITDTQYF. The V gene is TRBV14, the J gene TRBJ2-3; perhaps TRBD1 as D (6 bases). Germline V gene sequence: CDR1 SGHDN, CDR2 FVKESK. Trimming took 0 bases from V and 2 from J, leaving 12 bases between them. This CDR3 has 16 amino acids.